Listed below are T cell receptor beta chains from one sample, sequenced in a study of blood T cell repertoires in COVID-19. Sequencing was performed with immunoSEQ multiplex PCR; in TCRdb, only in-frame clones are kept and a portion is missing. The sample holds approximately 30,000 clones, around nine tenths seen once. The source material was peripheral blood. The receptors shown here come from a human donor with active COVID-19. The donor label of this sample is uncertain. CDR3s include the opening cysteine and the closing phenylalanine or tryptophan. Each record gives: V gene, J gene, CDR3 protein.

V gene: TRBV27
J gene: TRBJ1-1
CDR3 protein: CASSHRQGAEAFF

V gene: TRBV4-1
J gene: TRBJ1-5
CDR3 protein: CASSLVNRDPQPQHF

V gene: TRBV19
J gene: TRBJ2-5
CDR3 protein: CASSTQRIETQYF

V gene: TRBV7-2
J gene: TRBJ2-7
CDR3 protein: CASSLTGVYEQYF

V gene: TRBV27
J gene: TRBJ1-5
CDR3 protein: CASSLSFGTGGGQPQHF

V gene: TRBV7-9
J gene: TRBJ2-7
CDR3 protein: CASSLGLGSYEQYF

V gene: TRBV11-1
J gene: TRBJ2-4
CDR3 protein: CASSIGNSLDKNIQYF

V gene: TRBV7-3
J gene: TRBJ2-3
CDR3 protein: CASSQGHLDTQYF

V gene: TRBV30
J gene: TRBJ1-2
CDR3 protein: CAWIPKNYRYGYTF

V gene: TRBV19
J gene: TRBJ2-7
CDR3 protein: CASSTGTGGYEQYF

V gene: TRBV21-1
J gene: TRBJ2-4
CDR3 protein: CASSRNRDLLAKNIQYF

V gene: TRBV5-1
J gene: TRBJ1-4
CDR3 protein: CASSLGSFDEKLFF

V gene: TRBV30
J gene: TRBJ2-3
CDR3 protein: CAWTRSGTDTQYF

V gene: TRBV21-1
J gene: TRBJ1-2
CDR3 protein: CASSIRDRVGYTF

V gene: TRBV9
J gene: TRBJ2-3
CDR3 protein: CASSVTQGTGTDTQYF

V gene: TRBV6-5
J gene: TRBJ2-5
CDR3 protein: CASSLAGEYQETQYF

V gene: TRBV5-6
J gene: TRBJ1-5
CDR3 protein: CASSSGRGQPQHF

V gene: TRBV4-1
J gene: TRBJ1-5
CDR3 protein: CASSGGTEGNQPQHF

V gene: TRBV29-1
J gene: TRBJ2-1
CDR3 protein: CSVGIPAGGPHNEQFF

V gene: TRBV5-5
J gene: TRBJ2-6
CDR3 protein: CASSFLIAGGSGANVLTF

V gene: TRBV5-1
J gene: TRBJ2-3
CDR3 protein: CASSLGELAGTDTQYF

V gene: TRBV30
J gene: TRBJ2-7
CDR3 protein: CAWSPAGSEQYF

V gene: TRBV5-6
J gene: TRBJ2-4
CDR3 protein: CASSLEGQGQNIQYF

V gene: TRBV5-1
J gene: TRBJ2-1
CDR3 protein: CASSLGTGEWNEQFF

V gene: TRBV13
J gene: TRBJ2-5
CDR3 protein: CASSQGTSGRKETQYF

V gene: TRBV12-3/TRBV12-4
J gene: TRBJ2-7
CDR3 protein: CASRLLYNEQYF

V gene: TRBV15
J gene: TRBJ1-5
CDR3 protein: CATSRDRPGGDQPQHF

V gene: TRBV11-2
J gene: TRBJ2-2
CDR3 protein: CASSFSQVNTGELFF

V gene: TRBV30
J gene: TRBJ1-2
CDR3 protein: CAWSKGGWGYTF

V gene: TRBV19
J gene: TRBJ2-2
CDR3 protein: CASTDRGNTGELFF

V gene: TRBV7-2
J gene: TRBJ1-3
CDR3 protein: CASSLNGGNTIYF

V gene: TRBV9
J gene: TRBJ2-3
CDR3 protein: CASSIGTYTDTQYF

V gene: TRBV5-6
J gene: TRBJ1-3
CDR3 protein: CASSPSRQGGNTIYF

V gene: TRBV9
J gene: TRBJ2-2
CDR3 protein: CASSVEGTGELFF

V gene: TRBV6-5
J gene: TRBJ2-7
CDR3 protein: CASSNSGRAYEQYF

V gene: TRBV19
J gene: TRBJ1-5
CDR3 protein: CASSMEQYNQPQHF

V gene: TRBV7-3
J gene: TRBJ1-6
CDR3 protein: CASSLNQGGGSPLHF

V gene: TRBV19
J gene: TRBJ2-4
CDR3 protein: CASTPPGANIQYF

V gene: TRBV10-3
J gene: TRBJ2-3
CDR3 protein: CAIRPGQGSSLRTDTQYF

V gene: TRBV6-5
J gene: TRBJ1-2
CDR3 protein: CASSSAGGYYGYTF

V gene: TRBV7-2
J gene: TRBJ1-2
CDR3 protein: CASSSLTGWEYGYTF

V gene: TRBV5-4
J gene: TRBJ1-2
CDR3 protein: CASSHNGDWGYTF

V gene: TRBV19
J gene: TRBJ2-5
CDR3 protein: CASRGREGQETQYF

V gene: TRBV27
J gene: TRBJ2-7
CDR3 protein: CASSLSQGDHPYEQYF

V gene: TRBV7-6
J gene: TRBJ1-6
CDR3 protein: CASSLGDRVYSPLHF

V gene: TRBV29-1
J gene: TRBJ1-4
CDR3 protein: CSVGQGARGEKLFF

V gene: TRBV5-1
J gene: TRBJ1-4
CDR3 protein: CASSLGTGRNEKLFF

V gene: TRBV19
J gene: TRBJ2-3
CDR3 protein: CASSRELAGVTNTQYF

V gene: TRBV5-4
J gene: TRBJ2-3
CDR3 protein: CASRDLAGGLTDTQYF

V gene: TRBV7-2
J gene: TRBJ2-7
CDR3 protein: CASSLGDRQGRNEQYF

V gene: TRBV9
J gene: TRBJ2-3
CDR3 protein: CASSATGTSGIDTQYF

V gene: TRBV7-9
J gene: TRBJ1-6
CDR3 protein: CASSSRDRVRSPLHF

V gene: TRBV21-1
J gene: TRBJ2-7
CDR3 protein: CASSRNPTSGDVDEQYF